This TCR beta chain was identified during a study of cytomegalovirus exposure and HLA in healthy donors. The V and J ends lost 6 bases and 6 bases respectively, with 12 bases between them. From germline, CDR1 is SNHLY and CDR2 FYNNEI. This CDR3 is 12 amino acids long. This clone was seen only a few times. What it recognizes is unknown. Other DNA variants within this sample encode the same CDR3. PCR employed 60 Vbeta and 13 Jbeta primers. Produced via immunoSEQ multiplex PCR; TCRdb's table is partial and in-frame only. The table shows some 150,000 clones, with over 80% occurring only once. Points from the study as a whole: Reports credit the classifier with highly specific, highly sensitive diagnosis of cytomegalovirus status. Productive rates of about 90% or about 30% were seen for most TCR beta V segments in an earlier analysis.

Sequencing was carried out using PBMCs. The sequence was collected from a man aged 35-49 years in good health and CMV-seronegative. The rearrangement joins TRBV2 to TRBJ2-7, with D uncertain. CDR3 protein: CASSLELGEQYF. CDR3 DNA: TGTGCCAGCAGCTTAGAACTTGGCGAGCAGTACTTC.